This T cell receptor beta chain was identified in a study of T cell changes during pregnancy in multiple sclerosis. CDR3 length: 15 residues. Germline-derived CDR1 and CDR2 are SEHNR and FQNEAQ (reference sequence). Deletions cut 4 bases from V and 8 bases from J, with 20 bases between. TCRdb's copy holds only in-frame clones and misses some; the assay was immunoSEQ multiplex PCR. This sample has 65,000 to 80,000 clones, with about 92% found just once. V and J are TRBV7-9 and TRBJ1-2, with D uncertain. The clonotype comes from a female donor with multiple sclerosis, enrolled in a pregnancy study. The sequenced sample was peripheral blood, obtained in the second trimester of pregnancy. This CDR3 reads CASSSLAGGPGGYTF. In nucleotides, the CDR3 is TGTGCCAGCAGCTCCCTTGCGGGTGGGCCTGGGGGCTACACCTTC.